Reported below is one T cell receptor beta chain. This clone showed up just a few times. It lacks a known antigen. Base qualities are not recorded, but no much larger clone differs from it by a single base. The germline V gene (reference sequence) supplies CDR1 GTSNPN and CDR2 SVGIG. V is pruned by 6 bases and J by 2 bases, leaving 14 bases of the junction without a gene match. The CDR3 has 16 amino acids, counting the end cysteine and phenylalanine. Of the read, only the CDR3 DNA is kept; its 48 bases are in frame from base 1. The data belong to a study of T cell responses to AZD1222 COVID-19 vaccine (dated by TCRdb to the early 2020s). With respect to the entire study: AZD1222 recipients whose second dose came at about 4 weeks and those whose second dose came at about 12 weeks were combined into one group, since spike-specific TCR depth and breadth did not differ between the two schedules. TCR sequencing covered roughly 230 trial participants: 200 to 220 given two doses of AZD1222 and 26 given two doses of MenACWY control vaccine. Trial participants were enrolled into age subgroups of 18-55, 56-69 and 70-plus years, which contained roughly 150, 30 and 60 TCR-sequenced participants, respectively. Overall study outcomes, separate from this receptor: The vaccine-associated CD4 TCRs covered the entire spike protein, and the dominant responses fell in regions 160-218 and 743-854. Conclusions about previously exposed vaccinees are limited because only six or seven AZD1222 recipients were SARS-CoV-2 seropositive at baseline. Most participants were white British and females outnumbered males, and the authors suggested that clonal diversity may have been underestimated. In the small 56-69-year group, the increase in depth fell short of significance, most likely because of low power. Because no day 14 peak-response samples were available, the repertoires could be characterized only after the peak T cell response. After two AZD1222 doses, both the breadth and the depth of spike-specific TCRs were significantly higher than at day 0 and than in MenACWY recipients. Reportedly, close to half of the unique spike-specific TCRs recognized epitopes lying outside the regions that are mutated in the B.1.351 and B.1.1.7 variants.

The CDR3 regions of human TCRbeta chains were analyzed by immunosequencing. The paper's processing steps were these. Repertoire TCRs were matched against a reference library of SARS-CoV-2-specific TCRs generated with the MIRA antigen-specificity platform. Breadth was defined as the fraction of unique TCRs that were SARS-CoV-2-associated, and depth was defined as the fraction of total T cells that were SARS-CoV-2-associated. Using the MIRA data, each spike-specific TCR was assigned both to the spike region to which the TCR was reactive and to a CD4 or CD8 class. Log10-transformed breadth and depth values were compared by one-way ANOVA with Sidak's multiple comparisons tests. In its TCRdb copy, this immuneACCESS table keeps in-frame sequences only and misses some clones. Where compared with another copy, unresolved V genes explain less than half of these, and the others have no known cause. The DNA gave D and trimming, while V, J and clone size come from that table. The sample records about 100,000 clones, about 85% of which are singletons. The ten largest clones capture approximately 4% of the sample.

This sample's time point label indicates: baseline before first vaccination. Samples from vaccinated people were obtained from the UK trials COV001 and COV002, which included a single-blind randomized controlled phase 2/3 trial of AZD1222 (ChAdOx1 nCoV-19) in healthy adults. For TCRbeta chain sequencing, PBMC samples were collected from trial participants at day 0 and at day 28 after the second dose. This TCR was sampled from an adult in good health. Recombination linked TRBV30 to TRBJ1-1; 8 nucleotides in the junction match TRBD1. The material sequenced was peripheral blood, taken on day 0 of AZD1222 vaccination. The CDR3: CACPPGQDPQNTEAFF. At the DNA level, the sequence is TGTGCCTGCCCTCCGGGACAGGATCCACAAAACACTGAAGCTTTCTTT.